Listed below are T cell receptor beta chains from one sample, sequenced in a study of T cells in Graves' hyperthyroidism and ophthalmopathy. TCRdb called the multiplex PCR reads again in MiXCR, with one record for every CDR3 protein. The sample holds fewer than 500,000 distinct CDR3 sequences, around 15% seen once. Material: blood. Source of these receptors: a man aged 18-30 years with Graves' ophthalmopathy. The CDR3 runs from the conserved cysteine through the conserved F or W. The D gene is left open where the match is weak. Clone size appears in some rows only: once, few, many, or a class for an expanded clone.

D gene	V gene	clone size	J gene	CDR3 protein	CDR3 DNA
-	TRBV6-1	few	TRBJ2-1	CASSSAGSHNEQFF	TGTGCCAGCAGTTCAGCCGGGAGCCACAATGAGCAGTTCTTC
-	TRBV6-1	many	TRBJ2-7	CASSELGEVYEQYF	TGTGCCAGCAGTGAACTGGGAGAAGTCTACGAGCAGTACTTC
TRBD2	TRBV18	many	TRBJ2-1	CASSPLKAGAEQFF	TGTGCCAGCTCACCACTCAAAGCGGGAGCCGAGCAGTTCTTC
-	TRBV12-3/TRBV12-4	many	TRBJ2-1	CASSLGQNSYNEQFF	TGTGCCAGCAGTTTGGGTCAAAACTCCTACAATGAGCAGTTCTTC
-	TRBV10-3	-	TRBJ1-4	CAISEGNEKLFF	TGTGCCATCAGTGAGGGTAATGAAAAACTGTTTTTT
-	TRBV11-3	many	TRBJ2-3	CASSSDSNTDTQYF	TGTGCCAGCAGCTCGGACTCAAACACAGATACGCAGTATTTT
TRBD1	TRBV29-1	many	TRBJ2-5	CSSYGTDQETQYF	TGCAGCTCGTACGGGACAGACCAAGAGACCCAGTACTTC
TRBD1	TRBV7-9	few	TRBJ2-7	CASSSGTGREQYF	TGTGCCAGCAGCTCTGGGACAGGGCGCGAGCAGTACTTC
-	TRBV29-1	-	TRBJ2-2	CSAVAQGGLFF	TGCAGCGCCGTAGCACAGGGAGGGTTGTTTTTT
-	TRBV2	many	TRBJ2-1	CASSAGATYNEQFF	TGTGCCAGCAGCGCAGGGGCCACCTACAATGAGCAGTTCTTC
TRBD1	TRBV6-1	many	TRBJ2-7	CASRGPGGNEQYF	TGTGCCAGCCGAGGGCCAGGGGGTAACGAGCAGTACTTC
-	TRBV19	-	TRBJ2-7	CASSIGPLSWEQYF	TGTGCCAGTAGCATCGGACCTCTGTCTTGGGAGCAGTACTTC
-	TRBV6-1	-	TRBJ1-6	CASSITGAWVRNSPLHF	TGTGCCAGCAGTATCACGGGAGCGTGGGTTCGTAATTCACCCCTCCACTTT
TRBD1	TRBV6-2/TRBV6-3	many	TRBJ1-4	CASTRTGYEKLFF	TGTGCCAGCACCCGGACAGGGTATGAAAAACTGTTTTTT
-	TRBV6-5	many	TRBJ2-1	CASSYSTQGPYNEQFF	TGTGCCAGCAGTTACTCGACCCAGGGACCCTACAATGAGCAGTTCTTC
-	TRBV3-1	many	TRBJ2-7	CASSPTGERAEQYF	TGTGCCAGCAGCCCAACCGGGGAACGCGCCGAGCAGTACTTC
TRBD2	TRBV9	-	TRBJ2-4	CASSVTSGIAKNIQYF	TGTGCCAGCAGCGTAACTAGCGGTATAGCCAAAAACATTCAGTACTTC
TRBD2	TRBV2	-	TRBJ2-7	CASSKGLAVEQYF	TGTGCCAGCAGTAAGGGACTAGCAGTCGAGCAGTACTTC
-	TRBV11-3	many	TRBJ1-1	CASRIGARNEAFF	TGTGCCAGCAGAATAGGTGCCCGGAATGAAGCTTTCTTT
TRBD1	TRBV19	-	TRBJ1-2	CASSHGQDYGYTF	TGTGCCAGTAGTCATGGACAGGACTATGGCTACACCTTC
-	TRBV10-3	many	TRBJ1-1	CAISESIGVNTEAFF	TGTGCCATCAGTGAGAGCATAGGGGTGAACACTGAAGCTTTCTTT
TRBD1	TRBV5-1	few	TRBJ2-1	CASTPGTGAHEQFF	TGCGCCAGCACACCCGGGACAGGGGCACATGAGCAGTTCTTC
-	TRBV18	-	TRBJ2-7	CASSPTGTERTEQYF	TGTGCCAGCTCACCTACCGGGACTGAGAGAACAGAGCAGTACTTC
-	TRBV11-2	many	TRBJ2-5	CASSFWETQYF	TGTGCCAGCAGCTTCTGGGAGACCCAGTACTTC
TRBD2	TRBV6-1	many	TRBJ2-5	CASTLLAGGPQETQYF	TGTGCCAGCACCTTACTAGCGGGGGGGCCCCAAGAGACCCAGTACTTC
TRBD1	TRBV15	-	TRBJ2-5	CATSGDRGPLETQYF	TGTGCCACCAGCGGAGACAGGGGGCCTTTGGAGACCCAGTACTTC
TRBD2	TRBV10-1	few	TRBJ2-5	CASSEGLASGRSARETQYF	TGCGCCAGCAGTGAGGGGTTGGCTAGCGGGAGATCGGCTAGAGAGACCCAGTACTTC
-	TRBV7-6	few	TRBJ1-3	CASSFGSGVSGNTIYF	TGTGCCAGCAGCTTTGGTTCTGGGGTCTCTGGAAACACCATATATTTT
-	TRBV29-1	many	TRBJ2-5	CSVGTGGETQYF	TGCAGCGTTGGGACAGGAGGGGAGACCCAGTACTTC
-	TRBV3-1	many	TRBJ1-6	CASSQRENSPLHF	TGTGCCAGCAGCCAGAGGGAAAATTCACCCCTCCACTTT
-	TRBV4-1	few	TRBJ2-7	CASAMGHSYEQYF	TGCGCCAGCGCGATGGGACACAGCTACGAGCAGTACTTC
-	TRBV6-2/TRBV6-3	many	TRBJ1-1	CASSYGGNTEAFF	TGTGCCAGCAGTTACGGGGGGAACACTGAAGCTTTCTTT
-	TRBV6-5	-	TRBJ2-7	CASSSTHYNEQYF	TGTGCCAGCAGTTCTACTCATTACAATGAGCAGTACTTC
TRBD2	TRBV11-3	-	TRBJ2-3	CASSRPKTSGSIVRTQYF	TGTGCCAGCAGCCGCCCGAAAACTAGCGGGAGTATCGTACGTACGCAGTATTTT
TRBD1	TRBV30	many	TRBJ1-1	CAWGQVNTEAFF	TGTGCCTGGGGACAGGTTAACACTGAAGCTTTCTTT
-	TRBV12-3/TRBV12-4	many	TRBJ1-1	CASSLLGPSTEAFF	TGTGCCAGCAGTTTATTGGGTCCATCCACTGAAGCTTTCTTT